This T cell receptor beta chain was observed in a study of cytomegalovirus exposure and HLA in healthy donors. TCRdb's copy holds only in-frame clones and misses some; the assay was immunoSEQ multiplex PCR. Here the sample spans under 130,000 clones, about 85% being singletons. V was cut by 6 bases and J by 1 base, with 15 bases left in between. Germline CDR1 reads MDHEN; CDR2 reads SYDVKM. The length of the CDR3 is 15 residues. This chain joins TRBV28 and TRBJ1-1; D is ambiguous. The specimen was PBMCs. This TCR was sampled from a woman aged 18-30 years in good health and CMV-seropositive. The CDR3 sequence: CASSPWAITNTEAFF. The CDR3 coding sequence is TGTGCCAGCAGCCCCTGGGCCATAACGAACACTGAAGCTTTCTTT.